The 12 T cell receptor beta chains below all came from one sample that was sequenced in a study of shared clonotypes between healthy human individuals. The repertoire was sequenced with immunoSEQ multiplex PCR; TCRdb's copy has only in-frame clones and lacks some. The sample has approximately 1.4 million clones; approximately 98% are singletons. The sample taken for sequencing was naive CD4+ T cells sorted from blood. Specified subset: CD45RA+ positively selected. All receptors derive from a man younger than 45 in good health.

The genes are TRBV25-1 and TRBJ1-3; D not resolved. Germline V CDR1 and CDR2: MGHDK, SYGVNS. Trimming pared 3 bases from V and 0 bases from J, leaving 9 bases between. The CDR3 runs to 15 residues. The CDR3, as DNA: TGTGCCAGCAGTGATCTCACACGCTCTGGAAACACCATATATTTT. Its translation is CASSDLTRSGNTIYF.

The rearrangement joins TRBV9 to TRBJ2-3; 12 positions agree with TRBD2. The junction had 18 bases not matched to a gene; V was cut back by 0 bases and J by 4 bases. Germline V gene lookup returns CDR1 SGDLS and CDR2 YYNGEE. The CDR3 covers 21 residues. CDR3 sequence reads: CASSVDGRMASGRALSDTQYF. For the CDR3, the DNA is TGTGCCAGCAGCGTAGATGGGCGGATGGCTAGCGGGAGGGCCTTGTCAGATACGCAGTATTTT.

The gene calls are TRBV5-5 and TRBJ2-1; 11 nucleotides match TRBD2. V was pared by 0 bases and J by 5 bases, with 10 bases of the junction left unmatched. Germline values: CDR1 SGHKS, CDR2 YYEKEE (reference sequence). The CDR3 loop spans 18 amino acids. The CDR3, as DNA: TGTGCCAGCAGCTTGGCCCCCCCGGGACTAGCGGCCCACAATGAGCAGTTCTTC. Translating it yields CASSLAPPGLAAHNEQFF. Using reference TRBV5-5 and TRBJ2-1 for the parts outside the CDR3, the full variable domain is DAGVTQSPTHLIKTRGQQVTLRCSPISGHKSVSWYQQVLGQGPQFIFQYYEKEERGRGNFPDRFSARQFPNYSSELNVNALLLGDSALYLCASSLAPPGLAAHNEQFFGPGTRLTVL.

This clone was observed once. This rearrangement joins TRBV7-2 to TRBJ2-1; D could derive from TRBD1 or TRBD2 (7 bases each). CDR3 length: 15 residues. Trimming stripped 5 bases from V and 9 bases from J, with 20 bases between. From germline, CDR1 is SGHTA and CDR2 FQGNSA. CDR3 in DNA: TGTGCCAGCAGCCACCCGACAGGGAGGGGGCCTGAGCAGTTCTTC. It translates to CASSHPTGRGPEQFF.

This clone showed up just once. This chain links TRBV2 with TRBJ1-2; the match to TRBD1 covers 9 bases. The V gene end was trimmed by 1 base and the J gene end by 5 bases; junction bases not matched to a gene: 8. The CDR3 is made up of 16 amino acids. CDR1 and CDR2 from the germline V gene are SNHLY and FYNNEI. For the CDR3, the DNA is TGTGCCAGCAGTGAAGTGGTTCCGGGACAGGGTTATGGCTACACCTTC. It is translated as CASSEVVPGQGYGYTF. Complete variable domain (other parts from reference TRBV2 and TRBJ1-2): EPEVTQTPSHQVTQMGQEVILRCVPISNHLYFYWYRQILGQKVEFLVSFYNNEISEKSEIFDDQFSVERPDGSNFTLKIRSTKLEDSAMYFCASSEVVPGQGYGYTFGSGTRLTVV.

Here the CDR3 DNA reads TGTGCCAGTAGTCCCATGAGTCTAAACAATGAGCAGTTCTTC. Translated, it gives CASSPMSLNNEQFF. The rearrangement uses TRBV19 and TRBJ2-1; D call uncertain. Germline CDR1 is LNHDA and CDR2 is SQIVND (reference sequence). V gave up 5 bases and J gave up 5 bases, with 13 bases separating them. This CDR3 contains 14 residues.

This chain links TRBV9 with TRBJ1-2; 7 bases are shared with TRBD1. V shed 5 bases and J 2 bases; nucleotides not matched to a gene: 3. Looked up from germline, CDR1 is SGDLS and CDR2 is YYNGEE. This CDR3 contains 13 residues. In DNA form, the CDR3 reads TGTGCCAGCAGGGCAGGGGGAAACTATGGCTACACCTTC. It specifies CASRAGGNYGYTF. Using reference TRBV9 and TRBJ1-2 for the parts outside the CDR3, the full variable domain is DSGVTQTPKHLITATGQRVTLRCSPRSGDLSVYWYQQSLDQGLQFLIQYYNGEERAKGNILERFSAQQFPDLHSELNLSSLELGDSALYFCASRAGGNYGYTFGSGTRLTVV.

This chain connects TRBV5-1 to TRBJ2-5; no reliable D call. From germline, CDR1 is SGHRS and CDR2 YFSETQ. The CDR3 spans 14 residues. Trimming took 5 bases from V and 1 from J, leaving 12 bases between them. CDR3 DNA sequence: TGCGCCAGCAGGCTTCAGGACCTCCAAGAGACCCAGTACTTC. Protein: CASRLQDLQETQYF.

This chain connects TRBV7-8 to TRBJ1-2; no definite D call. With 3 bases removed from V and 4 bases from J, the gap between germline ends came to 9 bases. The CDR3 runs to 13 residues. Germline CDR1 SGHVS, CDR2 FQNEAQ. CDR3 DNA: TGTGCCAGCAGCTTGGCAGAGGCCTATGGCTACACCTTC. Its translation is CASSLAEAYGYTF. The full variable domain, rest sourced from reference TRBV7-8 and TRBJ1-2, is GAGVSQSPRYKVAKRGQDVALRCDPISGHVSLFWYQQALGQGPEFLTYFQNEAQLDKSGLPSDRFFAERPEGSVSTLKIQRTQQEDSAVYLCASSLAEAYGYTFGSGTRLTVV.

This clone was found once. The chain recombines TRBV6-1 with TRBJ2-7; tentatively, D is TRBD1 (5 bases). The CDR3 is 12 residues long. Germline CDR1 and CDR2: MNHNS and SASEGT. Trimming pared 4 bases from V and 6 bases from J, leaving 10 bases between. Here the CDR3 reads CASSASGFEQYF. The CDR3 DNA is TGTGCCAGCAGTGCCTCAGGGTTCGAGCAGTACTTC.

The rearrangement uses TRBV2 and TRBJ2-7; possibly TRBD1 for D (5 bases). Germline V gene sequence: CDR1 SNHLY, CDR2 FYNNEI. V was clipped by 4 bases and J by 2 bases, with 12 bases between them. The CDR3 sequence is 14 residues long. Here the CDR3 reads CASSGGSLTYEQYF. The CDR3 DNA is TGTGCCAGCAGTGGGGGCTCGCTAACCTACGAGCAGTACTTC.

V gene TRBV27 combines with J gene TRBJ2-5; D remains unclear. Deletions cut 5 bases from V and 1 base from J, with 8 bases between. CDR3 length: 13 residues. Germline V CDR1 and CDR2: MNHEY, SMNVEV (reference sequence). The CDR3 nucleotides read TGTGCCAGCAGTCCAAGCCCCCAAGAGACCCAGTACTTC. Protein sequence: CASSPSPQETQYF.